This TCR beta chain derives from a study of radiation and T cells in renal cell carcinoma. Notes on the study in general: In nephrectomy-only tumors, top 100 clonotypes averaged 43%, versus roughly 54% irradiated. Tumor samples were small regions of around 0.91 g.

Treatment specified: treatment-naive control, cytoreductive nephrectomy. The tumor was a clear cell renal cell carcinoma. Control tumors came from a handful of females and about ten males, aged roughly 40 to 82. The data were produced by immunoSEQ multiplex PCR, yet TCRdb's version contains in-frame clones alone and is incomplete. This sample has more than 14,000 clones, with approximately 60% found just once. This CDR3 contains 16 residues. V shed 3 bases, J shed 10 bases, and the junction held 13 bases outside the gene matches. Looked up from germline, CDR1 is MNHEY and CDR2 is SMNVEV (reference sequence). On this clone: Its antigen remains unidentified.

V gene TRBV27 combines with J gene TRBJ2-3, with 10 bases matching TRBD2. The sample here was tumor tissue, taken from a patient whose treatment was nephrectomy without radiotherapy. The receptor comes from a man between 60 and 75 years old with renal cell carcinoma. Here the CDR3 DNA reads TGTGCCAGCAGTTTGTTATCTAGCGGGAGCGGCGGGTCGCAGTATTTT. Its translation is CASSLLSSGSGGSQYF.